This TCR beta chain appears in the sequencing data of a study of blood T cell repertoires in COVID-19. On the study more broadly: Sources were T cells, B-cell-depleted T cells, or PBMCs; the material itself was cDNA or gDNA.

Clones were read by immunoSEQ multiplex PCR, and TCRdb kept only the in-frame ones, dropping some. The table lists 30,000 or so clones, around 89% of them singletons. The TCR comes from a man older than 75 with acute or convalescent COVID-19. The sequencing input was peripheral blood.

The CDR3 is CASSLDRMSNQPQHF. CDR3 sequence (DNA): TGTGCCAGCAGCTTGGACAGAATGAGCAATCAGCCCCAGCATTTT. The V gene is TRBV7-2, the J gene TRBJ1-5; D may be TRBD1 (6 bases). Germline V CDR1 and CDR2: SGHTA, FQGNSA. CDR3 length: 15 residues. V was clipped by 3 bases and J by 1 base, with 10 bases between them.